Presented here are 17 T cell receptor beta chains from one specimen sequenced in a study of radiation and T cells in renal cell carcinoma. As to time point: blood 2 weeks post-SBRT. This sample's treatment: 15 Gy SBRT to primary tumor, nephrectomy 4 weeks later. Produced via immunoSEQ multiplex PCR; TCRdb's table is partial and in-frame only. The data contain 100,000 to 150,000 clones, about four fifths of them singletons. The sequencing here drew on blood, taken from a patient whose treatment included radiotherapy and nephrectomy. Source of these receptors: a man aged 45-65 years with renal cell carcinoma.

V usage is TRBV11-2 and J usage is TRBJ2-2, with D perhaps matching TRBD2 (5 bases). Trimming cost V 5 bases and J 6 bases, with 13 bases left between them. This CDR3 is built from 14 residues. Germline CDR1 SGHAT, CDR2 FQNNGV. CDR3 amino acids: CASSRDYVAGELFF. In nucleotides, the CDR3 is TGTGCCAGCAGCCGCGACTACGTCGCCGGGGAGCTGTTTTTT. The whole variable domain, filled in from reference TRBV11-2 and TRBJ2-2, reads EAGVAQSPRYKIIEKRQSVAFWCNPISGHATLYWYQQILGQGPKLLIQFQNNGVVDDSQLPKDRFSAERLKGVDSTLKIQPAKLEDSAVYLCASSRDYVAGELFFGEGSRLTVL.

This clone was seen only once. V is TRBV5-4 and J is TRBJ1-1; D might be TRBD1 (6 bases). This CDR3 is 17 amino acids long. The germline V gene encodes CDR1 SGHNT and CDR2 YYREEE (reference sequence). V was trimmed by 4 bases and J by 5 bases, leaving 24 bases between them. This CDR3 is CASSLVGGPLTVTEAFF. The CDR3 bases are TGTGCCAGCAGCCTAGTCGGGGGCCCGCTAACGGTTACTGAAGCTTTCTTT.

CDR3 in DNA: TGCGCCAGCAGCTTGACAGCTTCTGGAAACACCATATATTTT. It encodes CASSLTASGNTIYF. This rearrangement joins TRBV5-1 to TRBJ1-3; D unresolved. Germline V gene lookup returns CDR1 SGHRS and CDR2 YFSETQ. V was shortened by 1 base and J by 1 base, with 6 bases between the two germline ends. The CDR3 runs to 14 residues.

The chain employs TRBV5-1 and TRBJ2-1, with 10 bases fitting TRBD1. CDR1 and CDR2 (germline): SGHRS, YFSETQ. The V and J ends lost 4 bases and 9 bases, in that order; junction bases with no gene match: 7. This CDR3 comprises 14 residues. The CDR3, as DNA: TGCGCCAGCAGCGCCGGGACAGGGGAAGGTGAGCAGTTCTTC. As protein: CASSAGTGEGEQFF.

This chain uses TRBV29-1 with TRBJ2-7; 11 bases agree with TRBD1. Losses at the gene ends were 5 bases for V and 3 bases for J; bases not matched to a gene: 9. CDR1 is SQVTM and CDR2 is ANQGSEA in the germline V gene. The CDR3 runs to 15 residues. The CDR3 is CSVLGTGGSHYEQYF. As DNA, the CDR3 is TGCAGCGTTTTAGGGACAGGGGGGTCCCACTACGAGCAGTACTTC.

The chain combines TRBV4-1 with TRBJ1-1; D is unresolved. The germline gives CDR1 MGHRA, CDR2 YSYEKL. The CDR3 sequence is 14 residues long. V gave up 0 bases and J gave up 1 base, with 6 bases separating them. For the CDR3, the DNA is TGCGCCAGCAGCCAAGAGGGCGGGAACACTGAAGCTTTCTTT. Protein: CASSQEGGNTEAFF.

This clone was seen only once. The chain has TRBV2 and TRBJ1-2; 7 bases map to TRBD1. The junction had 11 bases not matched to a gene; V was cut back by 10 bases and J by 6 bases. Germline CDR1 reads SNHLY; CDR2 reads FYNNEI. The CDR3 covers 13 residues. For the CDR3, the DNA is TGTGCCACCGTCCTCGACAGGGCCGATGGCTACACCTTC. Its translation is CATVLDRADGYTF.

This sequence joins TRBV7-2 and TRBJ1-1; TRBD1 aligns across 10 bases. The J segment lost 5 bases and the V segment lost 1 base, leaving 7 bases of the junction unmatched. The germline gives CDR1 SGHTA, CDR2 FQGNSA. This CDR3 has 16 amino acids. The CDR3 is CASSLGDRGVGTEAFF. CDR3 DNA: TGTGCCAGCAGCTTAGGGGACAGGGGAGTAGGGACTGAAGCTTTCTTT.

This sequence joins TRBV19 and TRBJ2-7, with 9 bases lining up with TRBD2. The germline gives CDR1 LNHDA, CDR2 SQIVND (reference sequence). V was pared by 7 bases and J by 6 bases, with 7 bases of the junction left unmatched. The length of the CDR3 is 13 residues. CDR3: CASTGGRGGEQYF. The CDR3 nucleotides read TGTGCCAGTACTGGCGGGAGGGGGGGCGAGCAGTACTTC.

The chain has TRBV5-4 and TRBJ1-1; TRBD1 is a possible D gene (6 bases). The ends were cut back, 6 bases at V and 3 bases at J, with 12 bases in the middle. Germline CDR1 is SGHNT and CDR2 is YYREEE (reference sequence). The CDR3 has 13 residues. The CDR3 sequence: CASNRGVDTEAFF. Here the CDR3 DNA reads TGTGCCAGCAATAGGGGGGTTGACACTGAAGCTTTCTTT.

CDR3 nucleotide sequence: TGTGCCAGCAGCTTAGCGAACGACAATGAGCAGTTCTTC. Translation gives CASSLANDNEQFF. The rearrangement uses TRBV7-9 and TRBJ2-1, with D uncertain. CDR1 is SEHNR, CDR2 FQNEAQ, per germline (reference sequence). Trimming left V 0 bases short and J 5 bases short, with 5 bases between. This CDR3 region has 13 residues.

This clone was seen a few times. CDR3 nucleotides: TGTGCCAGCAGCGACACAGGGGGCCCTGGAAACACCATATATTTT. The encoded protein is CASSDTGGPGNTIYF. The chain has TRBV11-3 and TRBJ1-3, with TRBD1 identical over 9 bases. This CDR3 contains 15 residues. CDR1 and CDR2 from the germline V gene are SGHNT and YENEEA. V lost 5 bases to trimming and J lost 2 bases; unmatched junction nucleotides: 4.

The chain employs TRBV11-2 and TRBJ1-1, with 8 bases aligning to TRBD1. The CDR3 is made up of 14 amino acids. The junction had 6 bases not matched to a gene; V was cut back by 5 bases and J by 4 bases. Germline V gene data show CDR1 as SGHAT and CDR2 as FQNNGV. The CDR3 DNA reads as TGTGCCAGCAGCGGATGGACAGGGCGCACTGAAGCTTTCTTT. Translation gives CASSGWTGRTEAFF.

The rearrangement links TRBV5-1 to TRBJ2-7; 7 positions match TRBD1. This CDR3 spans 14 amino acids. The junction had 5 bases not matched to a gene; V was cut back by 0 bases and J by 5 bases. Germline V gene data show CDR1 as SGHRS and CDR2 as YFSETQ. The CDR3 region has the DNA TGCGCCAGCAGCTTGGGTCAGGGGGACAACGAGCAGTACTTC. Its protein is CASSLGQGDNEQYF. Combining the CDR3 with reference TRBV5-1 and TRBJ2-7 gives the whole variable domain KAGVTQTPRYLIKTRGQQVTLSCSPISGHRSVSWYQQTPGQGLQFLFEYFSETQRNKGNFPGRFSGRQFSNSRSEMNVSTLELGDSALYLCASSLGQGDNEQYFGPGTRLTVT.

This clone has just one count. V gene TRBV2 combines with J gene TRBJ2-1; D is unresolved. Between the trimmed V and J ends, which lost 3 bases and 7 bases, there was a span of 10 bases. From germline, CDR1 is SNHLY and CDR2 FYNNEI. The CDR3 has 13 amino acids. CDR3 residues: CASSESPENEQFF. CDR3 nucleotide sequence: TGTGCCAGCAGTGAGTCCCCGGAGAATGAGCAGTTCTTC.

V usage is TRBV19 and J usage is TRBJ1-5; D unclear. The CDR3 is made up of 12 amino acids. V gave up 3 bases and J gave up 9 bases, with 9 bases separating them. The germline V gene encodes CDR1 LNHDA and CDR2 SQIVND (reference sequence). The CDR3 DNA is TGTGCCAGTAGTATCCCGGCGAGGCCCCAGCATTTT. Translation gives CASSIPARPQHF.

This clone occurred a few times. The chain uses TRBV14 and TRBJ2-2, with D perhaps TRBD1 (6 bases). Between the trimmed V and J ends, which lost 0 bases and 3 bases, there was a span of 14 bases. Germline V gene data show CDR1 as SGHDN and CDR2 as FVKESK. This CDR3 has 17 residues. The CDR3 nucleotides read TGTGCCAGCAGCCAAGATTCCCAGGGGTGGTACACCGGGGAGCTGTTTTTT. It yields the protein CASSQDSQGWYTGELFF.